The T cell receptor beta chain under discussion was sequenced for a study of blood T cell repertoires in COVID-19. Study context: From the United States, Italy and Spain came samples of acute and convalescent COVID-19. Nucleic acid was either cDNA or gDNA, and it came from T cells, B-cell-depleted T cells, or PBMCs.

In the authors' methods: Reference gene primers were amplified, and this amplification served to estimate nucleated cell counts. Generated by immunoSEQ multiplex PCR, the TCRdb table keeps only in-frame clones and is missing some. Clone size and V and J calls were adopted from that table, with D and trimming inferred from the DNA. The table records under 300,000 clones, approximately 86% of them present only once. Either two negative PCRs, clearance, or symptom resolution qualified Cohort 3 donors as recovered. V trimming: 5 bases; J trimming: 5 bases; junction bases outside the gene matches: 6. Germline CDR1 is MNHEY and CDR2 is SVGAGI. This CDR3 is built from 14 residues.

The sample consisted of PBMCs or T cells enriched from blood (not recorded which). The sequence was obtained from a woman in her forties or fifties who had recovered from COVID-19. The chain carries TRBV6-5 and TRBJ2-1, with 7 bases aligning to TRBD2. Here the CDR3 reads CASSLSGKDNEQFF. The CDR3 nucleotides are TGTGCCAGCAGTCTCAGCGGGAAAGACAATGAGCAGTTCTTC.